This TCR beta chain is drawn from a study of OX40 agonist ivuxolimab in advanced cancers. Study in general: At 82.7% male, the cohort had a mean age of around 56 years, ranging from about 20 to 90. Partial responses were seen in three patients, one with hepatocellular carcinoma and two with cutaneous melanoma.

Study-wide findings and caveats: Nonresponders, in some cases, also had low normalized T-cell clonal expansion.

Repertoires were generated with immunoSEQ multiplex PCR, while TCRdb's copy carries only in-frame clones and drops some. The data show about 90,000 clones, roughly 93% seen once. The CDR3 loop spans 18 amino acids. CDR1 is KGHSH, CDR2 LQKENI, per germline. V lost 0 bases to trimming and J lost 0 bases, with 15 bases between them. Blood draws occurred at baseline, cycle 4 day 1, and cycle 7 day 1. About this clone: The antigen remains undetermined.

This TCR came from an adult with an advanced solid tumor such as melanoma, head and neck, liver or kidney cancer. The material sequenced was CD4+ or CD8+ T cells sorted from blood, taken in a trial of the OX40 agonist ivuxolimab. The V and J genes are TRBV18 and TRBJ2-4, with TRBD2 as a possible D gene (6 bases). The CDR3 here is CASSPPMGGVIAKNIQYF. CDR3 nucleotides: TGTGCCAGCTCACCACCGATGGGCGGGGTAATAGCCAAAAACATTCAGTACTTC.